This T cell receptor (beta chain) was retrieved from a study of breast tumors, draining lymph nodes, adjacent tissues. Regarding the study as a whole: Tumors had less TCR diversity than lymph nodes, more than nontumor tissue.

Comments on this clonotype: Its antigen is unknown.

TCRdb itself ran the multiplex PCR reads through MiXCR, one entry per CDR3 protein. The sample yields about 180,000 distinct CDR3 sequences, 30% to 35% seen once. Germline CDR1 is SGHVS and CDR2 is FQNEAQ. Germline trimming cut 0 bases from V and 9 bases from J; bases unmatched to any gene: 7. CDR3 length equals 15 residues. Samples came from axillary lymph nodes draining the breast cancer. This chain links TRBV7-8 with TRBJ2-1, with 8 bases that match TRBD2. Input material: axillary lymph node tissue. The source is a female donor with breast cancer. Some clones in this sample may be carry-over from other donors' samples. The CDR3 DNA sequence: TGTGCCAGCAGCTTAGCTAGCGGGATCGTTGGTGAGCAGTTCTTC. This codes for CASSLASGIVGEQFF.